This TCR beta chain was recovered during a study of human T cells and chemical hapten exposure. Stated time point: pre-sensitization, week 0. Treatment noted: therapeutic diphenylcyclopropenone sensitization with weekly scalp DPC. Total RNA came from unfractionated whole blood. In TCRdb, the RACE reads were re-called with MiXCR into one record per CDR3 protein. The repertoire holds around 120,000 distinct CDR3 sequences, approximately 13% seen once, with roughly 3.1% in the top ten. There are 13 residues in the CDR3. V was pared by 3 bases and J by 3 bases, with 8 bases between. Germline CDR1 reads SGDLS; CDR2 reads YYNGEE. This clonotype came up a few times.

The chain uses TRBV9 and TRBJ2-3; the D gene is possibly TRBD2 (6 bases). This clonotype originated in a woman in her late teens or twenties with alopecia areata. Some clones in this sample may be carry-over from other donors' samples. The material was whole blood, obtained in connection with sensitization to the hapten diphenylcyclopropenone (DPC). The CDR3 bases are TGTGCCAGCAGCGGGAGGGTAACAGATACGCAGTATTTT. This gives the protein CASSGRVTDTQYF.